A selection of T cell receptor beta chains follows, all from one sample in a study of cytomegalovirus exposure and HLA in healthy donors. Here immunoSEQ multiplex PCR was the method, and the copy in TCRdb shows in-frame clones only, minus some. The profile shows around 120,000 clones, 83% of them singletons. The material sequenced was PBMCs. The receptors here all came from a girl aged 2 to 10 in good health and CMV-seronegative. Both conserved end residues are part of each CDR3. The order of the fields is V gene, D gene, J gene, clone size, CDR3 DNA, CDR3 protein. A D gene is named only where the DNA matches it firmly. A row's size may be missing; if present it is once, few, many or a size class.

TRBV9	TRBD1	TRBJ2-7	once	TGTGCCAGCAGCCCTGGACGGGACAGGGCGTACGAGCAGTACTTC	CASSPGRDRAYEQYF
TRBV14	TRBD2	TRBJ2-1	.	TGTGCCAGCAGCCAAGTCGGCGGGGGCTCCTACAATGAGCAGTTCTTC	CASSQVGGGSYNEQFF
TRBV25-1	TRBD1	TRBJ2-1	.	TGTGCCAGCAAAGGGGGCCCGTTGTACAATGAGCAGTTCTTC	CASKGGPLYNEQFF
TRBV7-9	.	TRBJ2-5	.	TGTGCCAGCAGCTCTGGGCGGGAAGAGACCCAGTACTTC	CASSSGREETQYF
TRBV7-2	.	TRBJ1-4	.	TGTGCCAGCACCCGGGGGGGGTCGGGGCTTAGCGAAAAACTGTTTTTT	CASTRGGSGLSEKLFF
TRBV5-1	.	TRBJ2-6	.	TGCGCCAGCAAAAATAGATCTGGGGCCAACGTCCTGACTTTC	CASKNRSGANVLTF
TRBV19	.	TRBJ2-2	.	TGTGCCAGTAGTATACCCCGTCAGGGCTTCACCGGGGAGCTGTTTTTT	CASSIPRQGFTGELFF
TRBV25-1	TRBD2	TRBJ2-7	.	TGTGCCAGCAGTGACCCGACTAGCGGATCACCATACGCGCAGTACTTC	CASSDPTSGSPYAQYF
TRBV6-5	.	TRBJ1-1	few	TGTGCCAGCAGTTACTCTGAGGCAGGGGAAGCTTTCTTT	CASSYSEAGEAFF
TRBV7-4	TRBD2	TRBJ2-6	.	TGTGCCAGCAGCTTGCTGAGTGGGCGGGGGATCTCTGGGGCCAACGTCCTGACTTTC	CASSLLSGRGISGANVLTF
TRBV5-4	TRBD1	TRBJ1-3	.	TGTGCCAGCAGCCCCGGACAGGGGGCTACTGGAAACACCATATATTTT	CASSPGQGATGNTIYF
TRBV7-9	.	TRBJ2-1	.	TGTGCCAGCAGCAAGGACAGATACAATGAGCAGTTCTTC	CASSKDRYNEQFF
TRBV29-1	TRBD2	TRBJ2-5	.	TGCAGCGCCCTGGGAGGGGAGGCAGAGACCCAGTACTTC	CSALGGEAETQYF
TRBV11-1	TRBD2	TRBJ2-7	.	TGTGCCAGCAGTCGTCGACTAGCGCAAGACGAGCAGTACTTC	CASSRRLAQDEQYF
TRBV2	TRBD2	TRBJ2-2	.	TGTGCCAGCAGGAGGGGCGGGAGTGGAACCGGGGAGCTGTTTTTT	CASRRGGSGTGELFF
TRBV19	.	TRBJ1-1	.	TGTGCCAGTAGTGCTCTGCGGCTTGAGTTAAACACTGAAGCTTTCTTT	CASSALRLELNTEAFF
TRBV4-1	TRBD2	TRBJ2-1	.	TGCGCCAGCAGCCAAGGGGAGCGGGGCAGCTCCTACAATGAGCAGTTCTTC	CASSQGERGSSYNEQFF
TRBV5-1	TRBD1	TRBJ2-5	.	TGCGCCAGCAGCCCCTCGGGACAGAAAACCCAAGAGACCCAGTACTTC	CASSPSGQKTQETQYF
TRBV2	TRBD2	TRBJ2-5	.	TGTGCCAGCAGGGGTTATAGCGGGGGAGGCAACAAAACCCAGTACTTC	CASRGYSGGGNKTQYF
TRBV2	.	TRBJ2-3	.	TGTGCCAGCAGTGCGGGACTTATCACAGATACGCAGTATTTT	CASSAGLITDTQYF
TRBV5-1	.	TRBJ1-1	.	TGCGCCAGCAGCGGGCGGAACACTGAAGCTTTCTTT	CASSGRNTEAFF
TRBV9	TRBD2	TRBJ2-1	.	TGTGCCAGCAGCGTAGGGCTAGCGGGGAGAGGCAATGAGCAGTTCTTC	CASSVGLAGRGNEQFF
TRBV30	.	TRBJ1-2	once	TGTGCCTGGAGTGGGTCCGAGAACTATGGCTACACCTTC	CAWSGSENYGYTF
TRBV4-1	.	TRBJ2-7	once	TGCGCCAGCAGCCAAGAACAGATACACTACGAGCAGTACTTC	CASSQEQIHYEQYF
TRBV20-1	.	TRBJ1-2	.	TGCAGTGCTAGCGGGGGAGGCTACACCTTC	CSASGGGYTF
TRBV4-2	.	TRBJ1-1	.	TGTGCCAGCAGCCATAACAGTGAAGCTTTCTTT	CASSHNSEAFF
TRBV5-1	.	TRBJ2-3	.	TGCGCCAGCGGGACAACTAGCACAGATACGCAGTATTTT	CASGTTSTDTQYF